The present T cell receptor beta chain was sequenced within a study of human T cells and chemical hapten exposure. Study details: Weekly scalp doses of diphenylcyclopropenone were given to patients during the roughly 23-week study. Upper back patch tests used 0.01% DPC, scored after 6 days. Study-wide results and limits: Once DPC sensitization occurred, TCRs above 1 in 1000 frequency showed no change. The donor cohort had alopecia, so its immune response may not match that of healthy people.

Germline loops: CDR1 SEHNR, CDR2 FQNEAQ (reference sequence). V was trimmed by 5 bases and J by 7 bases, leaving 18 bases between them. This CDR3 has 14 amino acids. This clonotype was counted ten times or more. The antigen remains undetermined. As to time point: pre-sensitization, week 0. Treatment noted: therapeutic diphenylcyclopropenone sensitization with weekly scalp DPC. TCRdb reanalysed the RACE reads using MiXCR and keeps one entry per CDR3 protein. The sample includes roughly 380,000 distinct CDR3 sequences, approximately 5% of them seen just once. Here the sequenced sample was whole blood, taken in connection with sensitization to the hapten diphenylcyclopropenone (DPC). This clonotype was obtained from a woman between 50 and 59 years old with alopecia areata. Some clones in this sample may be carry-over from other donors' samples. The chain links TRBV7-9 to TRBJ2-7; D call uncertain. The DNA of the CDR3 is TGTGCCAGCAGCCCTCTCGGACGGCCCGAGGAGCAGTACTTC. Protein sequence: CASSPLGRPEEQYF.